The sequence of this T cell receptor (beta chain) was determined in a study of CD8 T cells in ankylosing spondylitis. TCRdb re-called the 5' RACE reads through MiXCR, storing one row per CDR3 protein. There are a few hundred thousand distinct CDR3 sequences in the sample; 20% to 25% occur only once, and roughly a sixth lies in the top ten. About this clonotype itself: What it binds is not known.

Trimming stripped 0 bases from V and 5 bases from J, with 11 bases between. Germline assignment: CDR1 LGHNA and CDR2 YSLEER. The CDR3 is 16 amino acids. General study results and limits: Disease-linked clones bore a CD8+ phenotype, appearing relatively rarely in peripheral blood. Eight highly homologous variants formed a TCR beta motif that appeared characteristic of ankylosing spondylitis blood.

The sample was blood, either unsorted or a sorted T cell fraction (not recorded which). This sequence was found in a male donor with ankylosing spondylitis. The chain carries TRBV4-3 and TRBJ2-6, with D perhaps TRBD2 (6 bases). For the CDR3, the DNA is TGCGCCAGCAGCCAAGATTGGGGGGATCGGGCCAACGTCCTGACTTTC. Protein sequence: CASSQDWGDRANVLTF.